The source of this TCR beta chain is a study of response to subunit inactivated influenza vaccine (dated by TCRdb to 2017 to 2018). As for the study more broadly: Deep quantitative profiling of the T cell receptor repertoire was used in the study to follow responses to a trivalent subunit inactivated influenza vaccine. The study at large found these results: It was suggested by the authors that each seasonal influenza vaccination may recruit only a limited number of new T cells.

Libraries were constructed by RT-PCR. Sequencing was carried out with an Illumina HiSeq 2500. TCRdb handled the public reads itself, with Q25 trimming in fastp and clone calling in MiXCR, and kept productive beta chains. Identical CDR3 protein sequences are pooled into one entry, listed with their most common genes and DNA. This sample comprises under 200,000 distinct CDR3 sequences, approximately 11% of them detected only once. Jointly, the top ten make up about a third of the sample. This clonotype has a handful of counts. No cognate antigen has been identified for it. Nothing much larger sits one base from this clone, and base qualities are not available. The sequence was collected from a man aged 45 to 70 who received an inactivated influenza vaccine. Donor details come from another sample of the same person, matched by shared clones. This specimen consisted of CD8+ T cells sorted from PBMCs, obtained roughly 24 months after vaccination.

The CDR3 amino acid sequence is: CATSDFRGEETQYF. In nucleotide form, the sequence is TGTGCCACCAGTGATTTCAGGGGGGAAGAGACCCAGTACTTC. The chain employs TRBV24-1 and TRBJ2-5, and TRBD1 may be the D gene, going by 7 matching bases. Including the terminal cysteine and phenylalanine, the CDR3 comprises 14 residues. Just CDR3 DNA is preserved here, 42 bases in frame from base 1. The germline V gene gives CDR1 as KGHDR and CDR2 as SFDVKD. The V and J ends are trimmed by 1 base and 3 bases, leaving 8 bases between them.